The T cell receptor beta chain under discussion was sequenced for a study of blood T cell repertoires in COVID-19. Study background: From T cells, B-cell-depleted T cells, or PBMCs came the material, which was cDNA or gDNA.

The repertoire was sequenced with immunoSEQ multiplex PCR; TCRdb's copy has only in-frame clones and lacks some. The repertoire holds roughly 200,000 clones, with under 90% as singletons. Germline loops: CDR1 SGHRS, CDR2 YFSETQ. The CDR3 contains 16 residues. Trimming left V 0 bases short and J 0 bases short, with 10 bases between. The receptor's source is a woman older than 75 with active or convalescent COVID-19. The sample comprised peripheral blood. V and J are TRBV5-1 and TRBJ1-3; tentatively, D is TRBD1 (5 bases). The CDR3 is CASSLEGVYSGNTIYF. The CDR3 DNA reads TGCGCCAGCAGCTTGGAAGGGGTTTACTCTGGAAACACCATATATTTT.